These 3 T cell receptor beta chains were all obtained from the same sample, sequenced in a study of blood T cells in healthy people across ages. With a J-beta primer mix and a sample-barcoded 5' primer, a second PCR ran about 6 to 11 cycles. Via MiXCR, TCRdb re-called the 5' RACE reads, giving one row per CDR3 protein. Here the sample spans 1.4 million or so distinct CDR3 sequences, approximately 43% being singletons. The material sequenced was blood. The source of these receptors is a woman aged 18-29 years in good health.

A remark on this clonotype: A much larger clone is a single base away; this may be a read error. The V gene is TRBV12-3 or TRBV12-4, the J gene TRBJ2-4; D may be TRBD2 (6 bases). Trimming took 3 bases from V and 15 from J, leaving 18 bases between them. The CDR3 is made up of 13 amino acids. The CDR3 DNA follows: TGTGCCAGCAGTTTCGGGACGGGGGAGACCCGGTACTTC. This sequence encodes CASSFGTGETRYF.

V gene TRBV4-3 combines with J gene TRBJ2-1; the match to TRBD2 covers 8 bases. J lost 10 bases, V lost 0 bases, and 2 bases had no gene match. Germline CDR1 is LGHNA and CDR2 is YSLEER. The CDR3 totals 13 residues. This CDR3 is CASSQDASGEQFF. CDR3 bases: TGCGCCAGCAGCCAAGATGCTAGCGGGGAGCAGTTCTTC.

The CDR3 reads CSAFTSGADIQYF. CDR3 sequence (DNA): TGCAGTGCTTTTACTAGCGGGGCGGACATTCAGTACTTC. The V and J genes are TRBV20-1 and TRBJ2-7; 10 bases fit TRBD2. The J call may be mistaken, given a closer DNA end match to TRBJ2-4. Germline CDR1 DFQATT, CDR2 SNEGSKA (reference sequence). The CDR3 sequence is 13 residues long.